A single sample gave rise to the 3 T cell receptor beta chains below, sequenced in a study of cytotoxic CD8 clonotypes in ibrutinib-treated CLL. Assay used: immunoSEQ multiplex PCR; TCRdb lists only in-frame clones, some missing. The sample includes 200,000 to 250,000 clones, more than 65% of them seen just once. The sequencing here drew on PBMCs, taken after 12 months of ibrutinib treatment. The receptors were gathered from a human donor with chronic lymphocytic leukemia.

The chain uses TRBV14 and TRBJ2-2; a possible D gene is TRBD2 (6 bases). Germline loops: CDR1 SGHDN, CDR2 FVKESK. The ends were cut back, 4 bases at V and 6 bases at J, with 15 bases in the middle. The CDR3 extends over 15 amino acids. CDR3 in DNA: TGTGCCAGCAGCCGTACTCCGGGACTCGCCGGGGAGCTGTTTTTT. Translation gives CASSRTPGLAGELFF.

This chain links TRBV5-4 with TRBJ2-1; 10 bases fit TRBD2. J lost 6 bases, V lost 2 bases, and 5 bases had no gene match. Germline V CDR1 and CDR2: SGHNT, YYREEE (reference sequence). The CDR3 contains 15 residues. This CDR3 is CASSFAAGGPNEQFF. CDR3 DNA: TGTGCCAGCAGCTTCGCAGCGGGAGGGCCCAATGAGCAGTTCTTC.

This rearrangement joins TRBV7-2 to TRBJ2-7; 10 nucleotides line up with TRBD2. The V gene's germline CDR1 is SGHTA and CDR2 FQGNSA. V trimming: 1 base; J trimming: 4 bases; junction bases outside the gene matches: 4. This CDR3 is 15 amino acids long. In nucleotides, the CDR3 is TGTGCCAGCAGCTTAGGGCTAGCGGGAGTTTACGAGCAGTACTTC. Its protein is CASSLGLAGVYEQYF.